The 21 T cell receptor beta chains listed next were all sequenced from one sample in a study of cytomegalovirus exposure and HLA in healthy donors. The primer mix had 60 Vbeta and 13 Jbeta primers. Produced via immunoSEQ multiplex PCR; TCRdb's table is partial and in-frame only. Found here are fewer than 150,000 clones, more than 60% of them singletons; the top ten hold over 2.5%. The specimen sequenced was PBMCs. The receptors were sampled from a male donor in good health and CMV-seronegative.

This clone appeared a few times. V usage is TRBV7-9 and J usage is TRBJ1-4; possibly TRBD1 for D (5 bases). V was cut by 6 bases and J by 3 bases, with 8 bases left in between. The CDR3 contains 13 residues. Per germline, CDR1 SEHNR and CDR2 FQNEAQ (reference sequence). CDR3 sequence reads: CASREGANEKLFF. In nucleotides, the CDR3 is TGTGCCAGCAGGGAAGGGGCTAATGAAAAACTGTTTTTT.

CDR3 sequence: CAISPTSDRDAFF. In DNA form, the CDR3 reads TGTGCCATCAGTCCCACTAGTGACAGGGACGCTTTCTTT. This chain uses TRBV10-3 with TRBJ1-1, with 7 nucleotides matching TRBD1. The V and J ends lost 5 bases and 11 bases, in that order; junction bases with no gene match: 11. The CDR3 has 13 residues. CDR1 is ENHRY and CDR2 is SYGVKD in the germline V gene.

J is TRBJ2-5 and V is TRBV5-1, with 10 positions matching TRBD1. This CDR3 contains 17 residues. With 4 bases clipped from V and 0 bases from J, the junction kept 9 bases outside the gene matches. CDR1 and CDR2 (germline): SGHRS, YFSETQ. The CDR3 sequence: CASSRPRDRGHQETQYF. As DNA, the CDR3 is TGCGCCAGCAGCCGGCCCCGCGACAGGGGGCACCAAGAGACCCAGTACTTC.

V gene TRBV6-6 combines with J gene TRBJ1-2; D gene uncertain. Germline CDR1 reads MNHNY; CDR2 reads SVGAGI (reference sequence). This CDR3 region has 14 residues. The germline V and J ends were trimmed by 7 bases and 2 bases, with 14 bases remaining between them. Here the CDR3 DNA reads TGTGCCAGCAAAGACACAGTTGACAACTATGGCTACACCTTC. Its translation is CASKDTVDNYGYTF.

The J gene is TRBJ2-3, the V gene TRBV27; 11 bases map to TRBD2. The CDR3 has 19 residues. The V segment lost 3 bases and the J segment 3 bases; nucleotides outside the gene matches: 14. The germline V gene has CDR1 MNHEY and CDR2 SMNVEV (reference sequence). CDR3 sequence: CASSFGGFMVAGGTDTQYF. CDR3 DNA sequence: TGTGCCAGCAGTTTCGGGGGATTTATGGTAGCGGGAGGGACAGATACGCAGTATTTT.

The chain uses TRBV7-6 and TRBJ1-5, with unresolved D. The length of the CDR3 is 15 residues. V lost 5 bases and J 3 bases, leaving 14 bases between the germline ends. CDR1 and CDR2 from the germline V gene are SGHVS and FNYEAQ. CDR3 loop: CASSEGFGVNQPQHF. For the CDR3, the DNA is TGTGCCAGCAGCGAGGGATTCGGGGTCAATCAGCCCCAGCATTTT. The whole variable domain, remainder taken from reference TRBV7-6 and TRBJ1-5, is GAGVSQSPRYKVTKRGQDVALRCDPISGHVSLYWYRQALGQGPEFLTYFNYEAQQDKSGLPNDRFSAERPEGSISTLTIQRTEQRDSAMYRCASSEGFGVNQPQHFGDGTRLSIL.

This rearrangement joins TRBV4-1 to TRBJ2-2; unclear D gene. CDR1 MGHRA and CDR2 YSYEKL come from the germline V gene. The V gene lost 0 bases and the J gene lost 6 bases, with 8 bases spanning the gap. The CDR3 has 14 residues. The CDR3 DNA reads as TGCGCCAGCAGCCAAGACCCTATCGCCGGGGAGCTGTTTTTT. Translated, it gives CASSQDPIAGELFF.

This chain joins TRBV4-3 and TRBJ1-1, with 7 nucleotides matching TRBD1. This CDR3 is 14 amino acids long. J was trimmed by 0 bases and V by 4 bases; bases with no gene match: 2. Per the germline V gene, CDR1 is LGHNA and CDR2 is YSLEER. The CDR3 DNA sequence: TGCGCCAGCAGCCCGGGACAGCTGAACACTGAAGCTTTCTTT. It is translated as CASSPGQLNTEAFF.

This clone has just a few counts. V and J are TRBV5-4 and TRBJ2-1; TRBD2 matches 7 bases. J was trimmed by 0 bases and V by 0 bases; bases with no gene match: 0. The CDR3 is 15 amino acids. The germline V gene has CDR1 SGHNT and CDR2 YYREEE (reference sequence). The CDR3 protein is CASSLGGSSYNEQFF. CDR3 nucleotides: TGTGCCAGCAGCTTGGGCGGGAGCTCCTACAATGAGCAGTTCTTC.

V gene TRBV5-1 combines with J gene TRBJ1-1, with 7 positions matching TRBD1. This CDR3 has 15 amino acids. Germline V lookup: CDR1 SGHRS, CDR2 YFSETQ. Germline trimming cut 3 bases from V and 1 base from J; bases unmatched to any gene: 6. The CDR3 region is CASSSGDRENTEAFF. The CDR3 bases are TGCGCCAGCAGCTCCGGAGACAGGGAGAACACTGAAGCTTTCTTT.

This chain links TRBV5-1 with TRBJ1-2; D gene ambiguous. The CDR3 is 12 residues long. CDR1 and CDR2 (germline): SGHRS, YFSETQ. Trimming pared 3 bases from V and 5 bases from J, leaving 8 bases between. This CDR3 reads CASSSAYYGYTF. CDR3 DNA sequence: TGCGCCAGCAGCTCCGCCTATTATGGCTACACCTTC.

This chain links TRBV19 with TRBJ2-1; no definite D call. The germline V gene has CDR1 LNHDA and CDR2 SQIVND (reference sequence). The CDR3 runs 14 residues. V lost 9 bases and J lost 0, with 12 bases in between. CDR3 DNA: TGTGCCAGCACATTAGCCCCCTCCTACAATGAGCAGTTCTTC. Amino acids: CASTLAPSYNEQFF.

V is TRBV11-2 and J is TRBJ2-3, with a tentative D call TRBD2 (6 bases). Germline lookup yields CDR1 SGHAT and CDR2 FQNNGV. CDR3 size: 13 residues. Trimming pared 9 bases from V and 2 bases from J, leaving 12 bases between. The CDR3: CASSPGDTDTQYF. The CDR3 coding sequence is TGTGCCAGTTCTCCGGGAGACACAGATACGCAGTATTTT.

In this sample, this clone turned up a few times. The chain is built from TRBV6-5 and TRBJ2-1; D perhaps matches TRBD2 (6 bases). The length of the CDR3 is 15 residues. V was trimmed by 6 bases and J by 5 bases, leaving 17 bases between them. Germline CDR1 and CDR2: MNHEY and SVGAGI. DNA of the CDR3: TGTGCCAGCAGCCCCCGGCGGGGCGTTGACAATGAGCAGTTCTTC. Its translation is CASSPRRGVDNEQFF.

The V and J genes are TRBV5-6 and TRBJ2-7; 15 bases align to TRBD2. Unmatched junction bases numbered 2, after V lost 4 bases and J lost 6 bases. This CDR3 has 14 residues. Germline CDR1 SGHDT, CDR2 YYEEEE. CDR3 loop: CASSPGLAGGEQYF. The CDR3 DNA sequence: TGTGCCAGCAGCCCGGGACTAGCGGGAGGCGAGCAGTACTTC.

The genes are TRBV5-4 and TRBJ2-1; TRBD2 matches at 12 bases. V trimming: 2 bases; J trimming: 9 bases; junction bases outside the gene matches: 12. Germline V gives CDR1 SGHNT, CDR2 YYREEE (reference sequence). The CDR3 runs 17 residues. CDR3 sequence reads: CASSFPILAGGLFEQFF. Here the CDR3 DNA reads TGTGCCAGCAGCTTCCCCATCCTAGCGGGGGGGCTTTTTGAGCAGTTCTTC. Supplemented by reference TRBV5-4 and TRBJ2-1, the full variable domain reads ETGVTQSPTHLIKTRGQQVTLRCSSQSGHNTVSWYQQALGQGPQFIFQYYREEENGRGNFPPRFSGLQFPNYSSELNVNALELDDSALYLCASSFPILAGGLFEQFFGPGTRLTVL.

The CDR3 here is CASRNGGDRTNYGYTF. Here the CDR3 DNA reads TGTGCCAGCAGAAATGGAGGCGACAGGACTAACTATGGCTACACCTTC. This sequence joins TRBV27 and TRBJ1-2, with a tentative D call TRBD1 (6 bases). CDR1 and CDR2 from the germline V gene are MNHEY and SMNVEV (reference sequence). The CDR3 length is 16 residues. V was shortened by 6 bases and J by 0 bases, with 17 bases between the two germline ends.

This clone turned up a few times. The chain couples TRBV4-1 to TRBJ2-7, with D maybe TRBD1 (5 bases). The CDR3 totals 15 residues. Germline loops: CDR1 MGHRA, CDR2 YSYEKL. V gave up 3 bases and J gave up 6 bases, with 18 bases separating them. The CDR3 loop reads CASSHPTDKFPEQYF. In nucleotides, the CDR3 is TGCGCCAGCAGCCATCCGACAGATAAGTTCCCCGAGCAGTACTTC.

The chain joins TRBV7-8 to TRBJ2-7; no clear D gene. The CDR3 is 15 amino acids. Germline V gene lookup returns CDR1 SGHVS and CDR2 FQNEAQ. V lost 1 base, J lost 0 bases, and 10 bases lay in between. For the CDR3, the DNA is TGTGCCAGCAGCTTAGTCTATCCGAACTCCTACGAGCAGTACTTC. Translating it yields CASSLVYPNSYEQYF. The full variable domain, completed using reference TRBV7-8 and TRBJ2-7, is GAGVSQSPRYKVAKRGQDVALRCDPISGHVSLFWYQQALGQGPEFLTYFQNEAQLDKSGLPSDRFFAERPEGSVSTLKIQRTQQEDSAVYLCASSLVYPNSYEQYFGPGTRLTVT.

A few counts support this clone. V gene TRBV16 combines with J gene TRBJ1-5; the match to TRBD1 covers 8 bases. V shed 4 bases and J 0 bases; nucleotides not matched to a gene: 2. This CDR3 spans 15 amino acids. Germline V gene lookup returns CDR1 KGHSY and CDR2 FQNENV. In DNA, the CDR3 is TGTGCCAGCAGCCGACAGGGGATTAGCAATCAGCCCCAGCATTTT. Protein product: CASSRQGISNQPQHF. Full variable domain (missing parts from reference TRBV16 and TRBJ1-5): GEEVAQTPKHLVRGEGQKAKLYCAPIKGHSYVFWYQQVLKNEFKFLISFQNENVFDETGMPKERFSAKCLPNSPCSLEIQATKLEDSAVYFCASSRQGISNQPQHFGDGTRLSIL.

The gene calls are TRBV7-2 and TRBJ1-5; D may be TRBD1 (5 bases). The germline CDR1 and CDR2 sequences are SGHTA and FQGNSA. V was clipped by 2 bases and J by 3 bases, with 8 bases between them. This CDR3 comprises 14 residues. The CDR3 DNA follows: TGTGCCAGCAGCTTACCAGGGATCAATCAGCCCCAGCATTTT. The encoded protein is CASSLPGINQPQHF.